What follows are 15 T cell receptor beta chains derived from one specimen sequenced in a study of shared clonotypes between healthy human individuals. Only in-frame clones appear in the TCRdb table, and some are missing; sequencing was by immunoSEQ multiplex PCR. The profile covers just over 2,000,000 clones, with roughly 94% appearing a single time and approximately 0.13% taken by the ten largest. The sequenced sample was naive CD4+ T cells sorted from blood. Indicated subset: CD45RA+ positively selected. All receptors come from a man younger than 30 in good health.

This clone came up once. The rearrangement joins TRBV6-6 to TRBJ1-2; maybe TRBD1 (6 bases). CDR3 size: 13 residues. CDR1 and CDR2 from the germline V gene are MNHNY and SVGAGI (reference sequence). Trimming removed 4 bases from V and 4 bases from J, with 10 bases in between. The CDR3 DNA follows: TGTGCCAGCAGTTCCCAGGGGTTCTATGGCTACACCTTC. Translated, it gives CASSSQGFYGYTF.

This chain links TRBV5-1 with TRBJ2-1, with D possibly TRBD2 on 7 matching bases. Germline CDR1 reads SGHRS; CDR2 reads YFSETQ. The CDR3 runs 14 residues. Trimming pared 4 bases from V and 15 bases from J, leaving 23 bases between. CDR3 sequence (DNA): TGCGCCAGCAGCACTACTAGCGTGGGGGCGGGATGGTTCTTC. Amino acid sequence: CASSTTSVGAGWFF.

The chain employs TRBV7-9 and TRBJ2-5; D is ambiguous. CDR3 length: 15 residues. Trimming pared 0 bases from V and 5 bases from J, leaving 13 bases between. CDR1 and CDR2 (germline): SEHNR, FQNEAQ (reference sequence). This CDR3 is CASSLASIPGETQYF. CDR3 coding DNA: TGTGCCAGCAGCTTAGCGTCGATTCCCGGGGAGACCCAGTACTTC.

V usage is TRBV30 and J usage is TRBJ1-2, with 9 bases lining up with TRBD1. J was trimmed by 4 bases and V by 2 bases; bases with no gene match: 5. Germline V gene sequence: CDR1 GTSNPN, CDR2 SVGIG (reference sequence). The CDR3 covers 14 residues. The CDR3 DNA reads as TGTGCCTGGAGTTGGGACAGGGTGGGCTATGGCTACACCTTC. Protein product: CAWSWDRVGYGYTF.

CDR3 amino acids: CASSRGDSSEQYF. The CDR3 DNA is TGCGCCAGCAGCCGCGGGGACAGTTCCGAGCAGTACTTC. The V call is TRBV5-1, the J call TRBJ2-7, with D perhaps matching TRBD1 (7 bases). This CDR3 spans 13 amino acids. Germline V gives CDR1 SGHRS, CDR2 YFSETQ. Trimming removed 4 bases at V and 6 bases at J, with 14 bases between.

The chain has TRBV9 and TRBJ2-3; a weak D match, TRBD1 (6 bases). Germline CDR1 and CDR2: SGDLS and YYNGEE. V was shortened by 0 bases and J by 7 bases, with 15 bases between the two germline ends. The CDR3 runs 15 residues. CDR3 sequence reads: CASSVGDRGKYTQYF. The CDR3 nucleotides are TGTGCCAGCAGCGTAGGTGATAGGGGGAAGTATACGCAGTATTTT.

This clone was seen once. The chain uses TRBV2 and TRBJ1-4; 8 bases are a match to TRBD1. Trimming cost V 5 bases and J 8 bases; bases outside gene matches: 7. There are 14 residues in the CDR3. Germline V gives CDR1 SNHLY, CDR2 FYNNEI. CDR3 region: CASSIDRGDEKLFF. The CDR3 DNA sequence: TGTGCCAGCAGTATCGACAGGGGCGACGAAAAACTGTTTTTT.

The chain employs TRBV7-9 and TRBJ1-4, with D tentatively TRBD1 (6 bases). Per germline, CDR1 SEHNR and CDR2 FQNEAQ (reference sequence). With 5 bases removed from V and 8 bases from J, the gap between germline ends came to 12 bases. The CDR3 has 13 residues. The CDR3 loop reads CASSQQGDEKLFF. The CDR3 DNA reads TGTGCCAGCAGCCAACAGGGAGACGAAAAACTGTTTTTT. Filled out from reference TRBV7-9 and TRBJ1-4, the complete variable domain reads DTGVSQNPRHKITKRGQNVTFRCDPISEHNRLYWYRQTLGQGPEFLTYFQNEAQLEKSRLLSDRFSAERPKGSFSTLEIQRTEQGDSAMYLCASSQQGDEKLFFGSGTQLSVL.

Comments on this clone: Distinct nucleotide sequences in the sample also encode this CDR3. V and J are TRBV10-2 and TRBJ2-4; the D gene is possibly TRBD2 (5 bases). CDR3 length equals 12 residues. V shed 9 bases and J shed 0 bases, with 6 bases lying between them. The germline gives CDR1 WSHSY, CDR2 SAAADI. The DNA of the CDR3 is TGCGCCAGTGGACTAGCCAAAAACATTCAGTACTTC. Translating it yields CASGLAKNIQYF.

In the case of this clone: This could be a read error, since a much larger clone is one nucleotide away. The chain carries TRBV18 and TRBJ2-5; the match to TRBD2 covers 8 bases. This CDR3 is 15 amino acids long. The V gene end was trimmed by 3 bases and the J gene end by 0 bases; junction bases not matched to a gene: 3. Germline-derived CDR1 and CDR2 are KGHSH and LQKENI. Here the CDR3 DNA reads TGTGCCAGCTCACCCCCGGGGGGGTACCAAGAGACCCAGTACTTC. As protein: CASSPPGGYQETQYF.

This sequence joins TRBV5-1 and TRBJ2-5, with 12 bases fitting TRBD1. V shed 2 bases, J shed 5 bases, and the junction held 7 bases outside the gene matches. Germline-derived CDR1 and CDR2 are SGHRS and YFSETQ. The CDR3 length is 16 residues. The CDR3 protein is CASSFTGTGGGETQYF. CDR3 DNA sequence: TGCGCCAGCAGCTTTACCGGGACAGGGGGCGGCGAGACCCAGTACTTC.

To note about this clone: This sample includes further DNA sequences coding for the same CDR3. The rearrangement links TRBV4-1 to TRBJ2-5, with 9 bases aligning to TRBD1. Looked up from germline, CDR1 is MGHRA and CDR2 is YSYEKL. The CDR3 consists of 15 residues. Trimming at V came to 3 bases and at J to 0 bases, leaving 2 bases not matched to a gene. The CDR3 DNA is TGCGCCAGCAGCCAGGGGGACAGGGACCAAGAGACCCAGTACTTC. This sequence encodes CASSQGDRDQETQYF.

The CDR3 loop reads CASSPLDNSPLHF. The CDR3 DNA reads as TGTGCCAGCAGTCCTCTGGATAATTCACCCCTCCACTTT. The chain recombines TRBV6-6 with TRBJ1-6, with unresolved D. V shed 5 bases and J shed 5 bases, with 7 bases lying between them. The length of the CDR3 is 13 residues. Germline V lookup: CDR1 MNHNY, CDR2 SVGAGI (reference sequence).

The J gene is TRBJ1-6, the V gene TRBV27; 11 bases map to TRBD1. Looked up from germline, CDR1 is MNHEY and CDR2 is SMNVEV (reference sequence). Unmatched junction bases numbered 4, after V lost 2 bases and J lost 7 bases. CDR3 size: 16 residues. CDR3 amino acids: CASSLPGTGGNSPLHF. CDR3 bases: TGTGCCAGCAGTTTACCCGGGACAGGGGGAAATTCACCCCTCCACTTT.

V is TRBV5-1 and J is TRBJ2-2; TRBD1 might be the D (5 bases). Looked up from germline, CDR1 is SGHRS and CDR2 is YFSETQ. The CDR3 extends over 20 amino acids. Trimming removed 2 bases from V and 2 bases from J, with 25 bases in between. This CDR3 is CASSLKARVVLRGNTGELFF. The CDR3 DNA is TGCGCCAGCAGCTTAAAAGCCCGGGTCGTCTTAAGGGGCAACACCGGGGAGCTGTTTTTT.